The following is a TCR beta chain sequence with its context. The data belong to a study of shared clonotypes between healthy human individuals. Background on the study: Each donor contributed plates that comprised three CD4 naive, three CD4 memory, two CD8 naive and one CD8 memory.

How the authors handled the data: With immunoSEQ giving junction-only sequences and no quality scores, filtering differed. Produced via immunoSEQ multiplex PCR; TCRdb's table is partial and in-frame only. V and J calls plus clone size are reproduced from that table; the DNA served to infer D and trimming. The sample contains about 960,000 clones, approximately 80% of which appear only once. Researchers partitioned CD4+ cells into CD45RA+ naive and CD45RA-negative memory subsets. Germline trimming cut 6 bases from V and 5 bases from J; bases unmatched to any gene: 7. The CDR3 has 14 residues. CDR1 is SNHLY, CDR2 FYNNEI, per germline.

This TCR was sampled from a man between 18 and 29 years old in good health. V gene TRBV2 combines with J gene TRBJ1-1, with TRBD1 matching 9 bases. Sequencing used memory CD4+ T cells sorted from blood. The subset is: CD45RA-negative fraction. The CDR3 DNA reads as TGTGCCAGCAGGCTACAGGGGGCGACTACTGAAGCTTTCTTT. Protein product: CASRLQGATTEAFF.